The 28 T cell receptor beta chains below were found in one sample sequenced in a study of blood T cell repertoires in COVID-19. Sequenced by immunoSEQ multiplex PCR; TCRdb stores in-frame clones only, minus some. This sample has around 200,000 clones, with around 79% found just once. The sequencing input was peripheral blood. These receptors originate from a woman between 45 and 60 years old with acute or convalescent COVID-19.

This clone was seen more than once but under ten times. The chain is built from TRBV24-1 and TRBJ2-7; 7 nucleotides line up with TRBD1. The ends lost 7 bases at V and 4 bases at J; junction bases unmatched: 6. The CDR3 spans 13 residues. Looked up from germline, CDR1 is KGHDR and CDR2 is SFDVKD. The CDR3 coding sequence is TGTGCCACCAGCAAGACAGGGTTTTACGAGCAGTACTTC. Residues: CATSKTGFYEQYF.

This clone was counted only a few times. The CDR3 is CASSGAYEQFF. DNA for the CDR3: TGTGCCAGCAGTGGGGCCTATGAGCAGTTCTTC. The chain uses TRBV6-2 or TRBV6-3 and TRBJ2-1, with a possible D match to TRBD1 (5 bases). The germline V and J ends were trimmed by 5 bases and 8 bases, with 7 bases remaining between them. CDR3 length equals 11 residues. The germline V gene has CDR1 MNHEY and CDR2 SVGEGT.

J is TRBJ2-7 and V is TRBV18; D is possibly TRBD2 (5 bases). The CDR3 extends over 13 amino acids. Per germline, CDR1 KGHSH and CDR2 LQKENI. The V end was cut by 6 bases, the J end by 4 bases, with 13 bases between. The CDR3 DNA is TGTGCCAGCTCCCCCCCGGGGTATTACGAGCAGTACTTC. Its translation is CASSPPGYYEQYF.

The chain joins TRBV7-2 to TRBJ2-3; D is undetermined. This CDR3 contains 12 residues. The germline V and J ends were trimmed by 2 bases and 5 bases, with 5 bases remaining between them. CDR1 is SGHTA and CDR2 is FQGNSA in the germline V gene. The CDR3 spells CASSLYRDTQYF. The DNA of the CDR3 is TGTGCCAGCAGCTTATACAGAGATACGCAGTATTTT.

The CDR3 sequence is CATSIPGQVNYNEQFF. The DNA of the CDR3 is TGTGCCACCAGCATCCCGGGACAGGTAAATTACAATGAGCAGTTCTTC. The chain is built from TRBV15 and TRBJ2-1; 8 bases align to TRBD1. Germline V gene data show CDR1 as LNHNV and CDR2 as YYDKDF (reference sequence). The length of the CDR3 is 16 residues. After removal of 4 bases from V and 4 bases from J, the junction contained 9 bases not matched to a gene.

This clone came up a few times. V is TRBV7-9 and J is TRBJ2-6, with D maybe TRBD2 (6 bases). The CDR3 covers 15 residues. V was trimmed by 5 bases and J by 1 base, leaving 9 bases between them. Germline assignment: CDR1 SEHNR and CDR2 FQNEAQ (reference sequence). CDR3 region: CASSLDYSGANVLTF. For the CDR3, the DNA is TGTGCCAGCAGCCTGGACTATTCTGGGGCCAACGTCCTGACTTTC.

The chain is built from TRBV5-1 and TRBJ2-7; 11 positions match TRBD2. The CDR3 consists of 16 residues. The germline V gene encodes CDR1 SGHRS and CDR2 YFSETQ. The J segment lost 2 bases and the V segment lost 3 bases, leaving 7 bases of the junction unmatched. CDR3 protein: CASSSGTSGRPYEQYF. In nucleotides, the CDR3 is TGCGCCAGCAGCTCCGGGACTAGCGGAAGACCCTACGAGCAGTACTTC.

This clone came up a few times. The chain joins TRBV7-8 to TRBJ2-7, with TRBD2 matching over 16 bases. V shed 4 bases, J shed 2 bases, and the junction held 5 bases outside the gene matches. CDR3 length equals 17 residues. Germline V gene sequence: CDR1 SGHVS, CDR2 FQNEAQ. CDR3 sequence reads: CASSSGLAGGRTYEQYF. CDR3 nucleotide sequence: TGTGCCAGCAGCTCGGGACTAGCGGGGGGGAGAACCTACGAGCAGTACTTC.

CDR3 nucleotides: TGCGCCAGCAGCTTGGGACTAGCTGGCCCAGGAGATACGCAGTATTTT. It is translated as CASSLGLAGPGDTQYF. The chain couples TRBV5-1 to TRBJ2-3; 7 bases fit TRBD2. CDR1 is SGHRS, CDR2 YFSETQ, per germline. Trimming at V came to 0 bases and at J to 5 bases, leaving 9 bases not matched to a gene. The CDR3 extends over 16 amino acids.

This sequence joins TRBV4-1 and TRBJ2-7; 10 bases line up with TRBD1. Germline CDR1 and CDR2: MGHRA and YSYEKL. The CDR3 extends over 14 amino acids. The V gene end was trimmed by 1 base and the J gene end by 6 bases; junction bases not matched to a gene: 3. The CDR3 here is CASSQAGQGFEQYF. The CDR3, as DNA: TGCGCCAGCAGCCAAGCGGGACAGGGGTTCGAGCAGTACTTC.

The chain employs TRBV5-6 and TRBJ1-6; D unresolved. CDR3 size: 17 residues. Trimming took 3 bases from V and 10 from J, leaving 23 bases between them. From germline, CDR1 is SGHDT and CDR2 YYEEEE. The CDR3 region is CASSSTDILGSGSPLHF. CDR3 in DNA: TGTGCCAGCAGCTCCACAGACATACTAGGGAGCGGGTCACCCCTCCACTTT.

The J gene is TRBJ1-2, the V gene TRBV7-9; D possibly corresponds to TRBD1 (5 bases). V was cut by 3 bases and J by 7 bases, with 12 bases left in between. The CDR3 is 13 amino acids. Germline V gene data show CDR1 as SEHNR and CDR2 as FQNEAQ (reference sequence). The CDR3 DNA sequence: TGTGCCAGCAGCTTCAACCGGGGGACTGGCTACACCTTC. The encoded protein is CASSFNRGTGYTF.

The chain carries TRBV11-2 and TRBJ1-5; D possibly corresponds to TRBD1 (5 bases). The CDR3 has 13 amino acids. Trimming left V 1 base short and J 7 bases short, with 8 bases between. Germline loops: CDR1 SGHAT, CDR2 FQNNGV. The CDR3 bases are TGTGCCAGCAGCTTAGGACAGAGGCAGCCCCAGCATTTT. The encoded protein is CASSLGQRQPQHF.

The chain is built from TRBV5-6 and TRBJ1-6; D call uncertain. V lost 1 base and J 0 bases, leaving 14 bases between the germline ends. The CDR3 has 18 residues. The germline gives CDR1 SGHDT, CDR2 YYEEEE. This CDR3 reads CASSLRRIMSSYNSPLHF. CDR3 bases: TGTGCCAGCAGCTTGCGTCGCATTATGAGCTCCTATAATTCACCCCTCCACTTT.

The rearrangement uses TRBV2 and TRBJ1-5; no definite D call. This CDR3 spans 13 amino acids. Germline V CDR1 and CDR2: SNHLY, FYNNEI. Trimming removed 6 bases from V and 3 bases from J, with 9 bases in between. Here the CDR3 DNA reads TGTGCCAGCAGGAGGTTTCCCAATCAGCCCCAGCATTTT. Translation: CASRRFPNQPQHF.

This clone was seen a few times. This chain connects TRBV7-2 to TRBJ1-1; D might be TRBD1 (6 bases). Germline lookup yields CDR1 SGHTA and CDR2 FQGNSA. This CDR3 spans 14 amino acids. Trimming stripped 0 bases from V and 8 bases from J, with 13 bases between. CDR3 DNA: TGTGCCAGCAGCTTAGCGGCGGGGGCAAGAGAAGCTTTCTTT. Amino acids: CASSLAAGAREAFF.

This clone was seen a few times. The rearrangement links TRBV7-8 to TRBJ2-2, with 15 bases fitting TRBD2. After removal of 5 bases from V and 4 bases from J, the junction contained 8 bases not matched to a gene. CDR3 size: 18 residues. The germline V gene has CDR1 SGHVS and CDR2 FQNEAQ. The DNA for the CDR3 is TGTGCCAGCAGCCCGCGGACTAGCGGGAGGGCGAGCACCGGGGAGCTGTTTTTT. Protein sequence: CASSPRTSGRASTGELFF.

V gene TRBV19 combines with J gene TRBJ1-2; 8 bases map to TRBD1. The CDR3 covers 16 residues. With 9 bases clipped from V and 4 bases from J, the junction kept 16 bases outside the gene matches. From germline, CDR1 is LNHDA and CDR2 SQIVND (reference sequence). This CDR3 is CASNNLSGGRGYGYTF. DNA for the CDR3: TGTGCCAGCAACAACCTTTCAGGGGGCCGCGGCTATGGCTACACCTTC.

The chain combines TRBV7-8 with TRBJ1-4, with unresolved D. V dropped 3 bases and J dropped 1 base, with 18 bases sitting between them. The CDR3 is 18 amino acids. Germline V gene lookup returns CDR1 SGHVS and CDR2 FQNEAQ. CDR3 DNA: TGTGCCAGCAGCTTTGGATTTTACAGCTCGATAACTAATGAAAAACTGTTTTTT. Its protein is CASSFGFYSSITNEKLFF. Complete variable domain (other parts from reference TRBV7-8 and TRBJ1-4): GAGVSQSPRYKVAKRGQDVALRCDPISGHVSLFWYQQALGQGPEFLTYFQNEAQLDKSGLPSDRFFAERPEGSVSTLKIQRTQQEDSAVYLCASSFGFYSSITNEKLFFGSGTQLSVL.

The V and J genes are TRBV6-5 and TRBJ1-1; 11 bases match TRBD1. V was clipped by 5 bases and J by 4 bases; unmatched bases: 6. This CDR3 contains 15 residues. The germline gives CDR1 MNHEY, CDR2 SVGAGI. The CDR3 nucleotides are TGTGCCAGCAGTCCCTCCGGGACAGGGGGCACTGAAGCTTTCTTT. Its translation is CASSPSGTGGTEAFF.

J is TRBJ2-7 and V is TRBV5-4; 9 bases align to TRBD2. From germline, CDR1 is SGHNT and CDR2 YYREEE (reference sequence). The CDR3 covers 14 residues. Unmatched junction bases numbered 9, after V lost 0 bases and J lost 11 bases. CDR3 coding DNA: TGTGCCAGCAGCTTGGACCTAGCGGGGAATCGAGAGTACTTC. Protein product: CASSLDLAGNREYF.

In regard to this clone: The same CDR3 arises from other DNA sequences in this sample as well. The chain is built from TRBV3-1 (or the pseudogene TRBV3-2) and TRBJ2-3; TRBD2 might be the D (5 bases). Trimming took off 1 base at V and 2 bases at J, with 7 bases between the two ends. The CDR3 is made up of 14 amino acids. CDR1 and CDR2 from the germline V gene are LGHDT and YNNKEL (reference sequence). Here the CDR3 reads CASSQGGSTDTQYF. Written as DNA, the CDR3 is TGTGCCAGCAGCCAAGGAGGGTCCACAGATACGCAGTATTTT.

A few counts support this clone. The CDR3 sequence is CASSLKARLGAYNEQFF. In DNA, the CDR3 is TGTGCCAGCAGTTTAAAAGCTAGGTTGGGGGCTTACAATGAGCAGTTCTTC. This chain connects TRBV27 to TRBJ2-1; possible D gene TRBD1, 6 bases. Germline loops: CDR1 MNHEY, CDR2 SMNVEV (reference sequence). The CDR3 spans 17 residues. With 2 bases removed from V and 4 bases from J, the gap between germline ends came to 18 bases.

V is TRBV28 and J is TRBJ2-1; tentatively, D is TRBD2 (6 bases). Germline lookup yields CDR1 MDHEN and CDR2 SYDVKM. V shed 5 bases and J shed 6 bases, with 17 bases lying between them. The CDR3 spans 15 residues. CDR3 DNA: TGTGCCAGCAGTCCACCCGGGCAGGGAGGCAATGAGCAGTTCTTC. The encoded protein is CASSPPGQGGNEQFF.

Regarding this clone: At one end, the junction sequence differs from germline, possibly due to a read error. The chain has TRBV19 and TRBJ1-1; D is perhaps TRBD1 (6 bases). From germline, CDR1 is LNHDA and CDR2 SQIVND (reference sequence). CDR3 size: 12 residues. This CDR3 is CASSEGYDRYRF. The CDR3 nucleotides read TGTGCCAGTAGTGAGGGGTACGACAGGTACCGATTT.

J is TRBJ2-7 and V is TRBV18, with 10 bases identical to TRBD2. The J segment lost 6 bases and the V segment lost 1 base, leaving 9 bases of the junction unmatched. This CDR3 has 16 amino acids. Germline V CDR1 and CDR2: KGHSH, LQKENI. The CDR3 protein is CASSPLVQREGSEQYF. The DNA for the CDR3 is TGTGCCAGCTCACCACTCGTTCAGCGGGAGGGCAGCGAGCAGTACTTC. Full variable domain (missing parts from reference TRBV18 and TRBJ2-7): NAGVMQNPRHLVRRRGQEARLRCSPMKGHSHVYWYRQLPEEGLKFMVYLQKENIIDESGMPKERFSAEFPKEGPSILRIQQVVRGDSAAYFCASSPLVQREGSEQYFGPGTRLTVT.

This chain joins TRBV6-2 or TRBV6-3 and TRBJ1-6, with D perhaps matching TRBD1 (5 bases). This CDR3 contains 12 residues. Trimming removed 5 bases from V and 7 bases from J, with 6 bases in between. From germline, CDR1 is MNHEY and CDR2 SVGEGT. CDR3: CASSRQNSPLHF. CDR3 coding DNA: TGTGCCAGCAGTCGACAGAATTCACCCCTCCACTTT.

The chain has TRBV5-1 and TRBJ1-3, with a possible D match to TRBD1 (5 bases). Germline values: CDR1 SGHRS, CDR2 YFSETQ. The germline V and J ends were trimmed by 0 bases and 1 base, with 11 bases remaining between them. The CDR3 spans 16 residues. The CDR3 bases are TGCGCCAGCAGCTTGGATGGGGGGACGTCTGGAAACACCATATATTTT. Translated: CASSLDGGTSGNTIYF.